The 24 T cell receptor beta chains in this list originate from one sample, sequenced in a study of CD8 T cells in Susac syndrome. Reverse transcription used roughly 0.45 to 1 ug RNA and random hexamers. TCRdb itself ran the immunoSEQ multiplex PCR reads through MiXCR, one entry per CDR3 protein. The sample gives 250,000 to 300,000 distinct CDR3 sequences, roughly 90% of which show up once; less than 0.2% is in the top ten. Sample: CD8+ T cells from PBMCs. These receptors were taken from a human donor with multiple sclerosis.

V gene TRBV7-9 combines with J gene TRBJ2-3; D tentatively fits TRBD1 or TRBD2 (5 bases each). Trimming shortened V by 5 bases and J by 13 bases, and 10 bases separated the two germline ends. The CDR3 contains 10 residues. Germline values: CDR1 SEHNR, CDR2 FQNEAQ (reference sequence). The chain's CDR3 is CASSPMGEYF. As DNA, the CDR3 is TGTGCCAGCAGCCCCATGGGGGAGTATTTT.

V gene TRBV27 combines with J gene TRBJ2-5, with 8 bases lining up with TRBD2. CDR1 and CDR2 from the germline V gene are MNHEY and SMNVEV (reference sequence). This CDR3 contains 11 residues. Trimming removed 9 bases from V and 12 bases from J; junction bases left unmatched: 9. The CDR3 protein is CARPGLGMEYF. CDR3 DNA sequence: TGTGCCAGACCGGGACTAGGTATGGAGTACTTC.

V gene TRBV9 combines with J gene TRBJ2-1; possibly TRBD1 for D (6 bases). The CDR3 contains 15 residues. The V end was cut by 0 bases, the J end by 6 bases, with 13 bases between. Germline lookup yields CDR1 SGDLS and CDR2 YYNGEE. The CDR3 here is CASSVGATGANEQFF. DNA for the CDR3: TGTGCCAGCAGCGTAGGGGCGACAGGCGCCAATGAGCAGTTCTTC.

This clonotype was observed a single time. The chain uses TRBV12-3 or TRBV12-4 and TRBJ1-1, with D possibly TRBD1 on 6 matching bases. V lost 3 bases and J lost 1, with 12 bases in between. The CDR3 consists of 15 residues. CDR3 amino acids: CASSFEGVTNTEAFF. The CDR3 DNA reads TGTGCCAGCAGTTTTGAGGGGGTCACGAACACTGAAGCTTTCTTT.

The J gene is TRBJ2-2, the V gene TRBV6-2 or TRBV6-3, with D perhaps matching TRBD2 (5 bases). Looked up from germline, CDR1 is MNHEY and CDR2 is SVGEGT. CDR3 size: 15 residues. V shed 4 bases and J shed 7 bases, with 16 bases lying between them. Here the CDR3 reads CASSSYGLLGGELFF. The CDR3 nucleotides read TGTGCCAGCAGTTCCTACGGACTGCTCGGCGGGGAGCTGTTTTTT.

The CDR3 reads CASRIGSGYEQYF. The CDR3 nucleotides are TGTGCCAGCAGAATCGGCTCGGGCTACGAGCAGTACTTC. This chain links TRBV27 with TRBJ2-7; no definite D call. V was pared by 6 bases and J by 3 bases, with 12 bases between. There are 13 residues in the CDR3. CDR1 is MNHEY, CDR2 SMNVEV, per germline (reference sequence).

V is TRBV7-6 and J is TRBJ2-1; TRBD1 matches 10 bases. Germline V lookup: CDR1 SGHVS, CDR2 FNYEAQ. The junction had 3 bases not matched to a gene; V was cut back by 5 bases and J by 2 bases. The CDR3 is made up of 15 amino acids. The CDR3 loop reads CASSAGTGAYNEQFF. CDR3 coding DNA: TGTGCCAGCAGCGCGGGGACAGGGGCCTACAATGAGCAGTTCTTC. The full variable domain, its missing parts supplied by reference TRBV7-6 and TRBJ2-1, is GAGVSQSPRYKVTKRGQDVALRCDPISGHVSLYWYRQALGQGPEFLTYFNYEAQQDKSGLPNDRFSAERPEGSISTLTIQRTEQRDSAMYRCASSAGTGAYNEQFFGPGTRLTVL.

The chain recombines TRBV12-3 or TRBV12-4 with TRBJ2-1; tentatively, D is TRBD2 (5 bases). Trimming cost V 4 bases and J 9 bases, with 19 bases left between them. CDR3 length: 15 residues. This CDR3 reads CASSSQRADGLEQFF. CDR3 DNA: TGTGCCAGCAGTTCCCAACGAGCGGACGGCCTTGAGCAGTTCTTC.

This sequence joins TRBV6-5 and TRBJ2-3; no clear D gene. Germline V gene lookup returns CDR1 MNHEY and CDR2 SVGAGI. V was pared by 1 base and J by 6 bases, with 11 bases between. This CDR3 comprises 14 residues. The CDR3 is CASSYYRAEDTQYF. CDR3 bases: TGTGCCAGCAGTTACTACCGGGCCGAGGATACGCAGTATTTT.

CDR3 amino acids: CASSQIGTNYGYTF. The CDR3 coding sequence is TGCGCCAGCAGCCAAATCGGTACTAACTATGGCTACACCTTC. The chain carries TRBV4-3 and TRBJ1-2, with D unclear. Germline V lookup: CDR1 LGHNA, CDR2 YSLEER. Trimming removed 2 bases from V and 0 bases from J, with 7 bases in between. The CDR3 is 14 amino acids.

The chain links TRBV6-2 or TRBV6-3 to TRBJ2-2; TRBD1 matches at 9 bases. Germline-derived CDR1 and CDR2 are MNHEY and SVGEGT. J was trimmed by 3 bases and V by 6 bases; bases with no gene match: 2. This CDR3 region has 14 residues. This chain's CDR3 is CASSTGGHTGELFF. CDR3 sequence (DNA): TGTGCCAGCAGCACAGGGGGCCACACCGGGGAGCTGTTTTTT.

The chain links TRBV27 to TRBJ2-7; 7 positions agree with TRBD1. Looked up from germline, CDR1 is MNHEY and CDR2 is SMNVEV (reference sequence). The CDR3 sequence is 14 residues long. V lost 6 bases to trimming and J lost 2 bases; unmatched junction nucleotides: 7. CDR3 loop: CASRPVTGAYEQYF. The CDR3 DNA follows: TGTGCCAGCAGGCCTGTTACAGGGGCCTACGAGCAGTACTTC.

The chain uses TRBV20-1 and TRBJ1-4, with 8 nucleotides matching TRBD1. Per the germline V gene, CDR1 is DFQATT and CDR2 is SNEGSKA (reference sequence). The CDR3 is 14 residues long. V trimming: 6 bases; J trimming: 6 bases; junction bases outside the gene matches: 9. CDR3 in amino acids: CSARRTGWDEKLFF. CDR3 DNA sequence: TGCAGTGCCCGGAGGACAGGGTGGGATGAAAAACTGTTTTTT.

The V and J genes are TRBV4-1 and TRBJ1-3; TRBD1 matches at 8 bases. Germline V gene lookup returns CDR1 MGHRA and CDR2 YSYEKL. The CDR3 runs to 17 residues. The V segment lost 1 base and the J segment 4 bases; nucleotides outside the gene matches: 9. The CDR3 DNA sequence: TGCGCCAGCAGCCAAGTACGTGGAGGACAGGGAGGAAACACCATATATTTT. This codes for CASSQVRGGQGGNTIYF.

The CDR3 spells CASSFSTDTQYF. CDR3 DNA sequence: TGTGCCAGCAGTTTTAGCACAGATACGCAGTATTTT. The chain is built from TRBV3-1 and TRBJ2-3; D unclear. V was shortened by 6 bases and J by 0 bases, with 4 bases between the two germline ends. The CDR3 is made up of 12 amino acids. The germline CDR1 and CDR2 sequences are LGHDT and YNNKEL (reference sequence).

The rearrangement joins TRBV2 to TRBJ2-2; D gene ambiguous. CDR1 is SNHLY and CDR2 is FYNNEI in the germline V gene. The ends were cut back, 6 bases at V and 4 bases at J, with 18 bases in the middle. CDR3 length: 16 residues. The chain's CDR3 is CASSDPGLRSTGELFF. The CDR3 DNA reads as TGTGCCAGCAGCGATCCCGGGCTAAGAAGCACCGGGGAGCTGTTTTTT.

The chain recombines TRBV20-1 with TRBJ2-1, with 7 nucleotides matching TRBD2. Germline lookup yields CDR1 DFQATT and CDR2 SNEGSKA (reference sequence). V dropped 0 bases and J dropped 7; count of bases not matched to a gene: 9. This CDR3 region has 15 residues. CDR3 DNA: TGCAGTGCTAGAGACGGGGGGTCCGGCCGGAATGAGCAGTTCTTC. Translated: CSARDGGSGRNEQFF.

The rearrangement uses TRBV16 and TRBJ2-1; D is unclear. V was shortened by 0 bases and J by 3 bases, with 3 bases between the two germline ends. The CDR3 has 13 residues. Looked up from germline, CDR1 is KGHSY and CDR2 is FQNENV. In nucleotides, the CDR3 is TGTGCCAGCAGCCAATCAGTCTACAATGAGCAGTTCTTC. It is translated as CASSQSVYNEQFF.

This clonotype came up once. J is TRBJ1-5 and V is TRBV7-2; D gene unclear. From germline, CDR1 is SGHTA and CDR2 FQGNSA. The CDR3 sequence is 15 residues long. Between the trimmed V and J ends, which lost 5 bases and 1 base, there was a span of 12 bases. This chain's CDR3 is CASSPLGQSNQPQHF. In DNA form, the CDR3 reads TGTGCCAGCAGCCCCCTAGGGCAGAGCAATCAGCCCCAGCATTTT.

The genes are TRBV27 and TRBJ2-4; D unresolved. The CDR3 runs to 13 residues. CDR1 is MNHEY, CDR2 SMNVEV, per germline (reference sequence). The germline V and J ends were trimmed by 5 bases and 1 base, with 6 bases remaining between them. The CDR3 is CASSTHAKNIQYF. DNA for the CDR3: TGTGCCAGCAGTACCCACGCCAAAAACATTCAGTACTTC.

The chain joins TRBV9 to TRBJ2-2; a weak D match, TRBD1 (5 bases). Germline assignment: CDR1 SGDLS and CDR2 YYNGEE. CDR3 length equals 16 residues. Trimming removed 5 bases at V and 1 base at J, with 15 bases between. The chain's CDR3 is CASSGQGTGNTGELFF. In DNA, the CDR3 is TGTGCCAGCAGTGGGCAGGGTACAGGGAACACCGGGGAGCTGTTTTTT.

This rearrangement joins TRBV27 to TRBJ2-2; D remains unclear. Germline lookup yields CDR1 MNHEY and CDR2 SMNVEV (reference sequence). The CDR3 is 15 amino acids. The germline V and J ends were trimmed by 0 bases and 2 bases, with 7 bases remaining between them. CDR3 nucleotide sequence: TGTGCCAGCAGTTTATCGATCGATAACACCGGGGAGCTGTTTTTT. As protein: CASSLSIDNTGELFF.

This rearrangement joins TRBV9 to TRBJ1-2; D possibly corresponds to TRBD1 (6 bases). Germline values: CDR1 SGDLS, CDR2 YYNGEE. This CDR3 region has 18 residues. V was clipped by 0 bases and J by 7 bases, with 25 bases between them. CDR3 nucleotide sequence: TGTGCCAGCAGCGTAGCCCCGGCGGGAGGGGGAGTTCGTGGTGGCTACACCTTC. Encoded protein: CASSVAPAGGGVRGGYTF.

V and J are TRBV18 and TRBJ2-3, with 8 positions matching TRBD1. CDR1 is KGHSH, CDR2 LQKENI, per germline. The CDR3 extends over 16 amino acids. The ends lost 3 bases at V and 0 bases at J; junction bases unmatched: 5. The CDR3 DNA reads TGTGCCAGCTCACCGACAGGGGAAACTAGCACAGATACGCAGTATTTT. This gives the protein CASSPTGETSTDTQYF.